This passage covers 15 T cell receptor beta chains from one sample sequenced in a study of control samples from healthy donors and cancer patients. The method was immunoSEQ multiplex PCR; TCRdb's version includes in-frame clones alone and lacks a portion of them. The sample has approximately 150,000 clones; about nine tenths are singletons. The sample taken for sequencing was blood. These receptors were collected from a man aged 25-40 years in good health.

The V gene is TRBV18, the J gene TRBJ1-2, with 9 bases matching TRBD1. With V trimmed by 3 bases and J by 7 bases, 0 bases remained unmatched. Germline lookup yields CDR1 KGHSH and CDR2 LQKENI. The CDR3 consists of 12 residues. The CDR3: CASSPDRGGYTF. The CDR3 DNA reads TGTGCCAGCTCACCGGACAGGGGTGGCTACACCTTC.

Here the CDR3 reads CATSRQGENTEAFF. CDR3 nucleotide sequence: TGTGCCACCAGCAGACAGGGGGAAAACACTGAAGCTTTCTTT. This rearrangement joins TRBV15 to TRBJ1-1; TRBD1 matches at 7 bases. The CDR3 extends over 14 amino acids. Trimming cost V 2 bases and J 2 bases; bases outside gene matches: 2. Germline V gives CDR1 LNHNV, CDR2 YYDKDF (reference sequence).

This chain connects TRBV29-1 to TRBJ1-1; the D gene is possibly TRBD1 (5 bases). This CDR3 region has 14 residues. Looked up from germline, CDR1 is SQVTM and CDR2 is ANQGSEA. The germline V and J ends were trimmed by 4 bases and 0 bases, with 12 bases remaining between them. The CDR3 reads CSVVKNRMNTEAFF. The CDR3 nucleotides read TGCAGCGTTGTTAAGAACAGGATGAACACTGAAGCTTTCTTT.

The chain is built from TRBV18 and TRBJ1-5; D call uncertain. This CDR3 is 14 amino acids long. V lost 3 bases and J 0 bases, leaving 6 bases between the germline ends. CDR1 is KGHSH, CDR2 LQKENI, per germline. In DNA form, the CDR3 reads TGTGCCAGCTCACCCGGGCTTAGCAATCAGCCCCAGCATTTT. Translating gives CASSPGLSNQPQHF.

This rearrangement joins TRBV29-1 to TRBJ2-5; unclear D gene. CDR3 length: 13 amino acids. The V gene's germline CDR1 is SQVTM and CDR2 ANQGSEA. The V gene lost 3 bases and the J gene lost 4 bases, with 12 bases spanning the gap. The CDR3 protein is CSVEGRQIETQYF. The CDR3 DNA sequence: TGCAGCGTTGAGGGCAGGCAAATAGAGACCCAGTACTTC.

This rearrangement joins TRBV7-2 to TRBJ2-5, with TRBD2 matching over 9 bases. Germline-derived CDR1 and CDR2 are SGHTA and FQGNSA. Losses at the gene ends were 5 bases for V and 2 bases for J; bases not matched to a gene: 3. The length of the CDR3 is 14 residues. The CDR3 sequence: CASSPSGVQETQYF. The DNA of the CDR3 is TGTGCCAGCAGCCCTAGCGGGGTACAAGAGACCCAGTACTTC.

This clone was picked up a small number of times. V is TRBV4-1 and J is TRBJ2-1; no clear D gene. V lost 0 bases, J lost 0 bases, and 9 bases lay in between. The CDR3 is 16 amino acids. The germline V gene encodes CDR1 MGHRA and CDR2 YSYEKL. For the CDR3, the DNA is TGCGCCAGCAGCCAAGATGTGGCGGCCTCCTACAATGAGCAGTTCTTC. Amino acid sequence: CASSQDVAASYNEQFF.

The chain has TRBV11-3 and TRBJ2-2; perhaps TRBD1 as D (6 bases). CDR3 length equals 18 residues. CDR1 and CDR2 from the germline V gene are SGHNT and YENEEA. V lost 0 bases and J 1 base, leaving 15 bases between the germline ends. This CDR3 reads CASSLDRMGHLNTGELFF. CDR3 nucleotides: TGTGCCAGCAGCTTAGATCGGATGGGACACCTGAACACCGGGGAGCTGTTTTTT.

This chain connects TRBV11-2 to TRBJ1-1; 11 bases agree with TRBD1. Germline trimming cut 5 bases from V and 0 bases from J; bases unmatched to any gene: 2. CDR3 size: 15 residues. CDR1 and CDR2 (germline): SGHAT, FQNNGV. In nucleotides, the CDR3 is TGTGCCAGCAGCCTGGGACAGGGGGTGAACACTGAAGCTTTCTTT. Its translation: CASSLGQGVNTEAFF.

J is TRBJ2-7 and V is TRBV25-1; TRBD2 is a possible D gene (7 bases). CDR3 size: 14 residues. Germline-derived CDR1 and CDR2 are MGHDK and SYGVNS. With 3 bases removed from V and 7 bases from J, the gap between germline ends came to 16 bases. CDR3 sequence (DNA): TGTGCCAGCAGTGAGGCGGGGGCGCATGTTGAGCAGTACTTC. Encoded protein: CASSEAGAHVEQYF.

V and J are TRBV12-3 or TRBV12-4 and TRBJ1-2; D unclear. Trimming pared 2 bases from V and 4 bases from J, leaving 2 bases between. The CDR3 is 11 amino acids. CDR3 nucleotides: TGTGCCAGCAGTTTACGCTATGGCTACACCTTC. This codes for CASSLRYGYTF.

In DNA form, the CDR3 reads TGTGCCAGCAGCCAGGGGAGGGATACCGGGGAGCTGTTTTTT. Translated, it gives CASSQGRDTGELFF. The rearrangement uses TRBV7-7 and TRBJ2-2; D is possibly TRBD2 (7 bases). V was pared by 5 bases and J by 5 bases, with 12 bases between. Per germline, CDR1 SSHAT and CDR2 FNYEAQ (reference sequence). This CDR3 is built from 14 residues. Looking up the rest from reference TRBV7-7 and TRBJ2-2 gives the full variable domain: GAGVSQSPRYKVTKRGQDVTLRCDPISSHATLYWYQQALGQGPEFLTYFNYEAQPDKSGLPSDRFSAERPEGSISTLTIQRTEQRDSAMYRCASSQGRDTGELFFGEGSRLTVL.

J is TRBJ2-1 and V is TRBV29-1; the D is unclear. In germline, CDR1 is SQVTM, CDR2 ANQGSEA. CDR3 length: 12 amino acids. Between the trimmed V and J ends, which lost 2 bases and 7 bases, there was a span of 9 bases. The CDR3 region is CSVEIGRNEQFF. CDR3 coding DNA: TGCAGCGTTGAAATCGGGCGGAATGAGCAGTTCTTC.

This chain links TRBV11-3 with TRBJ2-1, with D possibly TRBD2 on 6 matching bases. V lost 1 base to trimming and J lost 6 bases, with 16 bases between them. This CDR3 spans 16 amino acids. CDR1 is SGHNT and CDR2 is YENEEA in the germline V gene. CDR3 amino acids: CASSLGFGGKVNEQFF. CDR3 coding DNA: TGTGCCAGCAGCTTAGGATTTGGGGGGAAGGTCAATGAGCAGTTCTTC.

CDR3 nucleotide sequence: TGTGCCAGCAGCCAAGTGGCAATTGAGCAGTTCTTC. It specifies CASSQVAIEQFF. V usage is TRBV3-1 (or the pseudogene TRBV3-2) and J usage is TRBJ2-1; D is ambiguous. Germline assignment: CDR1 LGHDT and CDR2 YNNKEL (reference sequence). Trimming stripped 1 base from V and 9 bases from J, with 7 bases between. This CDR3 comprises 12 residues.